A single sample is the source of the 3 T cell receptor beta chains below, sequenced in a study of blood T cell repertoires in COVID-19. TCRdb keeps only in-frame clones here, not all; method: immunoSEQ multiplex PCR. The repertoire consists of about 260,000 clones, with 87% occurring once and the leading ten covering approximately 1.5%. Input material: peripheral blood. Source of these receptors: a woman in her thirties or forties who had recovered from COVID-19.

J is TRBJ2-7 and V is TRBV19; D gene unclear. This CDR3 comprises 12 residues. CDR1 and CDR2 from the germline V gene are LNHDA and SQIVND (reference sequence). Trimming removed 6 bases from V and 2 bases from J, with 8 bases in between. CDR3 residues: CASRSETYEQYF. CDR3 coding DNA: TGTGCCAGTAGGAGCGAAACCTACGAGCAGTACTTC.

V usage is TRBV3-1 (or the pseudogene TRBV3-2) and J usage is TRBJ2-3; TRBD2 aligns across 14 bases. Per the germline V gene, CDR1 is LGHDT and CDR2 is YNNKEL (reference sequence). The CDR3 spans 19 residues. V lost 4 bases to trimming and J lost 7 bases; unmatched junction nucleotides: 16. In nucleotides, the CDR3 is TGTGCCAGCAGCCCTGGGACTAGCGGGGGACCATGGAGTTGGAATACGCAGTATTTT. It is translated as CASSPGTSGGPWSWNTQYF.

This chain joins TRBV4-3 and TRBJ1-1; D call uncertain. Trimming left V 0 bases short and J 2 bases short, with 7 bases between. CDR3 size: 14 residues. Germline V gene sequence: CDR1 LGHNA, CDR2 YSLEER. This chain's CDR3 is CASSQDPVNTEAFF. The CDR3 bases are TGCGCCAGCAGCCAAGATCCGGTAAACACTGAAGCTTTCTTT.